The 20 T cell receptor beta chains given below trace back to one sample, sequenced in a study of shared clonotypes between healthy human individuals. Profiled with immunoSEQ multiplex PCR; TCRdb holds only in-frame clones, not every one. The sample has approximately 470,000 clones, over 70% seen once. Material: PBMCs. The receptors were gathered from a woman in her thirties or forties in good health. Some clones in this sample may be carry-over from other donors' samples.

Concerning this clone: The likely explanation is a read error, given a far larger clone one base away. The chain has TRBV30 and TRBJ1-1; 11 bases map to TRBD1. The germline V gene encodes CDR1 GTSNPN and CDR2 SVGIG (reference sequence). The CDR3 runs 13 residues. With 4 bases clipped from V and 5 bases from J, the junction kept 3 bases outside the gene matches. CDR3 DNA: TGTGCCTGGATGGGACAGGGGGGGACTGAAGCTTTCTTT. Amino acids: CAWMGQGGTEAFF.

The chain is built from TRBV5-1 and TRBJ2-7, with D perhaps TRBD1 (5 bases). Germline V gives CDR1 SGHRS, CDR2 YFSETQ. This CDR3 comprises 15 residues. V was cut by 5 bases and J by 4 bases, with 19 bases left in between. The CDR3 here is CASRIGQQGGYEQYF. CDR3 bases: TGCGCCAGCAGAATTGGTCAGCAGGGTGGGTACGAGCAGTACTTC.

This clone came up once. The rearrangement uses TRBV18 and TRBJ1-5; 9 nucleotides agree with TRBD1. The germline CDR1 and CDR2 sequences are KGHSH and LQKENI. V lost 3 bases, J lost 0 bases, and 0 bases stayed unmatched. The CDR3 extends over 15 amino acids. CDR3 in amino acids: CASSPDRGSNQPQHF. CDR3 sequence (DNA): TGTGCCAGCTCACCGGACAGGGGTAGCAATCAGCCCCAGCATTTT.

The genes are TRBV6-4 and TRBJ2-2; 8 bases line up with TRBD2. Germline-derived CDR1 and CDR2 are MRHNA and SNTAGT. The CDR3 is 14 residues long. With V trimmed by 9 bases and J by 1 base, 4 bases remained unmatched. CDR3 sequence reads: CASKRELNTGELFF. The CDR3 nucleotides are TGTGCCAGTAAGCGGGAGTTGAACACCGGGGAGCTGTTTTTT.

On this clone itself: This is likely an artifact of a read error, given a far larger clone one base away. The same CDR3 is also encoded by other DNA sequences in this sample. The V and J genes are TRBV4-3 and TRBJ1-1, with D possibly being TRBD1 (6 bases). The CDR3 loop spans 15 amino acids. Germline V lookup: CDR1 LGHNA, CDR2 YSLEER. Here the CDR3 reads CASSQDNRAGTEAFF. As DNA, the CDR3 is TGCGCCAGCAGCCAAGATAACAGGGCAGGCACTGAAGCTTTCTTC.

The chain uses TRBV27 and TRBJ2-7; D tentatively fits TRBD1 or TRBD2 (5 bases each). The CDR3 loop spans 13 amino acids. Germline CDR1 and CDR2: MNHEY and SMNVEV (reference sequence). With 8 bases removed from V and 2 bases from J, the gap between germline ends came to 13 bases. The CDR3 region has the DNA TGTGCCAGCGGCAGGGTGGGGGCCTACGAGCAGTACTTC. It encodes CASGRVGAYEQYF.

A remark on this clone: At the DNA level, this CDR3 is encoded by other sequences in the same sample as well. The chain couples TRBV29-1 to TRBJ2-7; TRBD1 matches 9 bases. With V trimmed by 5 bases and J by 6 bases, 8 bases remained unmatched. Germline CDR1 is SQVTM and CDR2 is ANQGSEA. The CDR3 runs 13 residues. The CDR3 coding sequence is TGCAGCGTTAGCGGGACAGGGTTGTCCGAGCAGTACTTC. Its translation is CSVSGTGLSEQYF.

V usage is TRBV7-3 and J usage is TRBJ2-3; unclear D gene. The CDR3 has 14 residues. CDR1 is SGHTA, CDR2 FQGTGA, per germline. The germline V and J ends were trimmed by 5 bases and 1 base, with 10 bases remaining between them. CDR3 region: CASSPGVGTDTQYF. The CDR3 DNA reads TGTGCCAGCAGCCCTGGGGTTGGCACAGATACGCAGTATTTT.

This sequence joins TRBV29-1 and TRBJ2-1; the match to TRBD1 covers 11 bases. The germline CDR1 and CDR2 sequences are SQVTM and ANQGSEA. The J segment lost 8 bases and the V segment lost 7 bases, leaving 4 bases of the junction unmatched. The CDR3 covers 12 residues. CDR3 DNA: TGCAGCGCTGGACAGGGGGCAGATGAGCAGTTCTTC. The encoded protein is CSAGQGADEQFF.

The chain recombines TRBV25-1 with TRBJ1-4; possible D gene TRBD1, 6 bases. The germline CDR1 and CDR2 sequences are MGHDK and SYGVNS. The ends were cut back, 5 bases at V and 5 bases at J, with 15 bases in the middle. This CDR3 has 15 amino acids. The CDR3 sequence: CASSLTQGQNEKLFF. The CDR3 coding sequence is TGTGCCAGCAGTTTAACCCAGGGGCAGAATGAAAAACTGTTTTTT. Full variable domain (outside the CDR3, taken from reference TRBV25-1 and TRBJ1-4): EADIYQTPRYLVIGTGKKITLECSQTMGHDKMYWYQQDPGMELHLIHYSYGVNSTEKGDLSSESTVSRIRTEHFPLTLESARPSHTSQYLCASSLTQGQNEKLFFGSGTQLSVL.

For this clone: Given a far larger clone just one base away, this is likely a sequencing read error. This chain joins TRBV11-1 and TRBJ2-3, with 7 bases that match TRBD2. Germline assignment: CDR1 SGHAT and CDR2 FQDESV (reference sequence). The CDR3 is made up of 14 amino acids. The trim removed 1 base at V and 10 bases at J, leaving 8 bases unmatched. The CDR3 nucleotides read TGTGCCAGCAGCTTAGAGCGGGATGGTGTTGCGCAGTATTTT. This gives the protein CASSLERDGVAQYF.

V usage is TRBV30 and J usage is TRBJ2-1, with D maybe TRBD2 (5 bases). V was trimmed by 3 bases and J by 4 bases, leaving 7 bases between them. The CDR3 length is 12 residues. The germline gives CDR1 GTSNPN, CDR2 SVGIG (reference sequence). CDR3 DNA: TGTGCCTGGAGCTGGGAGTACAATGAGCAGTTCTTC. Its translation is CAWSWEYNEQFF.

The chain couples TRBV11-2 to TRBJ2-7; 7 bases line up with TRBD1. Germline loops: CDR1 SGHAT, CDR2 FQNNGV. V was pared by 4 bases and J by 9 bases, with 9 bases of the junction left unmatched. This CDR3 has 13 residues. For the CDR3, the DNA is TGTGCCAGCAGCTCACCTGGGACAGTTGGGCAGTACTTC. Its protein product is CASSSPGTVGQYF.

The V gene is TRBV11-1, the J gene TRBJ2-2; tentative D call: TRBD2 (7 bases). The CDR3 loop spans 16 amino acids. The ends were cut back, 3 bases at V and 4 bases at J, with 15 bases in the middle. Per the germline V gene, CDR1 is SGHAT and CDR2 is FQDESV (reference sequence). Here the CDR3 reads CASSFVGGGVTGELFF. The CDR3 nucleotides are TGTGCCAGCAGCTTCGTGGGAGGGGGAGTCACCGGGGAGCTGTTTTTT.

In regard to this clone: One base separates it from a far larger clone, so it is likely a read error. The CDR3 reads CASSPSTGTSVETQYF. The CDR3 DNA sequence: TGTGCCAGCAGCCCATCAACCGGGACTAGCGTGGAGACCCAGTACTTC. The genes are TRBV4-2 and TRBJ2-5; 10 positions agree with TRBD2. J was trimmed by 5 bases and V by 4 bases; bases with no gene match: 10. The CDR3 length is 16 residues. Germline V gene sequence: CDR1 LGHNA, CDR2 YNFKEQ.

Comment on this clone: The junction departs from germline at one end; a sequencing error may be responsible. This rearrangement joins TRBV30 to TRBJ2-7; D might be TRBD2 (6 bases). Germline CDR1 GTSNPN, CDR2 SVGIG (reference sequence). The CDR3 covers 15 residues. The CDR3 protein is CAWSALARDSCEQYF. The DNA of the CDR3 is TGTGCCTGGAGTGCATTGGCGCGGGACTCCTGCGAGCAGTACTTC.

Here the CDR3 DNA reads TGTGCCAGCAGCTTGTTGGAGCGGGAGTTGAATGAGCAGTTCTTC. Its translation is CASSLLERELNEQFF. V usage is TRBV5-6 and J usage is TRBJ2-1; 8 bases agree with TRBD2. V was clipped by 1 base and J by 7 bases; unmatched bases: 7. Germline V gene sequence: CDR1 SGHDT, CDR2 YYEEEE. CDR3 length: 15 amino acids.

In its sample, this clone was seen a few times. The chain uses TRBV7-2 and TRBJ2-3; D is undetermined. The CDR3 is made up of 16 amino acids. Trimming pared 1 base from V and 3 bases from J, leaving 14 bases between. The germline CDR1 and CDR2 sequences are SGHTA and FQGNSA. The CDR3 coding sequence is TGTGCCAGCAGCTTAGTTGAGGCTAGTTTAACAGATACGCAGTATTTT. Its protein product is CASSLVEASLTDTQYF.

This chain links TRBV5-8 with TRBJ2-3, with 7 bases lining up with TRBD2. Germline CDR1 and CDR2: SGHTS and YDEGEE. The CDR3 is 15 amino acids. Trimming at V came to 0 bases and at J to 2 bases, leaving 3 bases not matched to a gene. In nucleotides, the CDR3 is TGTGCCAGCAGCTTGGACGGGAGGAACACAGATACGCAGTATTTT. Translating gives CASSLDGRNTDTQYF.

This clone came up many times. This chain links TRBV30 with TRBJ1-2, with D possibly TRBD1 on 6 matching bases. Germline V gives CDR1 GTSNPN, CDR2 SVGIG (reference sequence). This CDR3 spans 13 amino acids. Trimming cost V 1 base and J 5 bases, with 11 bases left between them. CDR3 nucleotides: TGTGCCTGGAGTGCGGGGGGCGATTATGGCTACACCTTC. This gives the protein CAWSAGGDYGYTF.